Presented here are 10 T cell receptor beta chains from one specimen sequenced in a study of regulatory T cells in long-lasting Graves disease. Building of the TCR beta libraries involved iRepertoire HTBI primers and Arm-PCR of CDR3 regions. In TCRdb, the multiplex PCR reads were re-called with MiXCR into one record per CDR3 protein. The sample contains under 800,000 distinct CDR3 sequences, 16% of which appear only once. As to time point: newly diagnosed GD, antithyroid drugs for less than 3 months. PBMC-derived RNA was used for the TCR library. The data were also submitted as part of a second study, on T cells in Graves' hyperthyroidism and ophthalmopathy.

The source material was peripheral blood mononuclear cells (PBMCs), sampled at new diagnosis, from a patient treated with antithyroid drugs. These TCRs come from a woman aged 25 to 45 with Graves disease.

This clonotype was detected ten times or more. The chain recombines TRBV6-1 with TRBJ2-7, with a tentative D call TRBD1 (6 bases). The V end lost 2 bases, the J end lost 8 bases, and 19 bases lay between the germline ends. The CDR3 extends over 15 amino acids. Germline lookup yields CDR1 MNHNS and CDR2 SASEGT. CDR3 sequence (DNA): TGTGCCAGCAGTGAATCCACAGGGCGCTTTGACAAGCAGTACTTC. Translated, it gives CASSESTGRFDKQYF.

The rearrangement uses TRBV3-1 and TRBJ2-7, with TRBD2 identical over 9 bases. This CDR3 is built from 15 residues. Germline CDR1 is LGHDT and CDR2 is YNNKEL (reference sequence). The ends lost 2 bases at V and 7 bases at J; junction bases unmatched: 9. The CDR3 protein is CASSQTGLAREEQYF. For the CDR3, the DNA is TGTGCCAGCAGCCAAACGGGACTAGCCCGCGAGGAGCAGTACTTC.

This clonotype turned up a few times. This chain connects TRBV9 to TRBJ2-2, with D unresolved. The germline V gene encodes CDR1 SGDLS and CDR2 YYNGEE. CDR3 length: 13 residues. Trimming left V 0 bases short and J 5 bases short, with 5 bases between. CDR3 protein: CASSVVETGELFF. The DNA of the CDR3 is TGTGCCAGCAGCGTAGTGGAAACCGGGGAGCTGTTTTTT. The variable domain in full, with the rest retrieved from reference TRBV9 and TRBJ2-2, is DSGVTQTPKHLITATGQRVTLRCSPRSGDLSVYWYQQSLDQGLQFLIQYYNGEERAKGNILERFSAQQFPDLHSELNLSSLELGDSALYFCASSVVETGELFFGEGSRLTVL.

This clonotype was counted many times. The chain couples TRBV28 to TRBJ1-1; D is uncertain. The germline V and J ends were trimmed by 5 bases and 4 bases, with 8 bases remaining between them. Germline CDR1 reads MDHEN; CDR2 reads SYDVKM. This CDR3 has 12 residues. The CDR3 loop reads CASSLGSTEAFF. Here the CDR3 DNA reads TGTGCCAGCAGTCTAGGGAGCACTGAAGCTTTCTTT.

This clonotype was seen at least ten times. The rearrangement links TRBV28 to TRBJ2-5, with D unresolved. Per the germline V gene, CDR1 is MDHEN and CDR2 is SYDVKM. With 6 bases removed from V and 5 bases from J, the gap between germline ends came to 19 bases. The CDR3 has 15 amino acids. The CDR3 here is CASRLRAERFETQYF. In DNA form, the CDR3 reads TGTGCCAGCAGACTCCGGGCCGAGAGGTTCGAGACCCAGTACTTC.

This clonotype was seen repeatedly, ten times or more. V is TRBV6-1 and J is TRBJ1-5; D possibly corresponds to TRBD1 (6 bases). Germline V gene data show CDR1 as MNHNS and CDR2 as SASEGT. The CDR3 extends over 14 amino acids. Deletions cut 5 bases from V and 4 bases from J, with 12 bases between. For the CDR3, the DNA is TGTGCCAGCAGTCACCGGACAGTAAATCAGCCCCAGCATTTT. It is translated as CASSHRTVNQPQHF.

This clonotype was detected ten times or more. The rearrangement links TRBV3-1 to TRBJ1-1; D ambiguous. Germline V gene data show CDR1 as LGHDT and CDR2 as YNNKEL (reference sequence). This CDR3 contains 12 residues. V gave up 3 bases and J gave up 7 bases, with 9 bases separating them. The CDR3 loop is CASSHELSEAFF. In DNA form, the CDR3 reads TGTGCCAGCAGCCACGAACTCAGTGAAGCTTTCTTT.

This clonotype was observed at least ten times. This chain joins TRBV15 and TRBJ2-2; TRBD1 is a possible D gene (6 bases). The CDR3 runs 17 residues. From germline, CDR1 is LNHNV and CDR2 YYDKDF (reference sequence). Trimming stripped 2 bases from V and 0 bases from J, with 13 bases between. DNA of the CDR3: TGTGCCACCAGCAGAAGAGTCGGGACAACGAACACCGGGGAGCTGTTTTTT. Its protein is CATSRRVGTTNTGELFF.

This clonotype was recorded many times. The chain has TRBV28 and TRBJ1-4; D remains unclear. The CDR3 totals 14 residues. Germline CDR1 and CDR2: MDHEN and SYDVKM. The ends were cut back, 5 bases at V and 11 bases at J, with 18 bases in the middle. The CDR3 spells CASSPRTNTPKLFF. For the CDR3, the DNA is TGTGCCAGCAGTCCTAGGACGAATACGCCCAAACTGTTTTTT.

There are many counts of this clonotype. V and J are TRBV14 and TRBJ1-1; D call uncertain. Germline loops: CDR1 SGHDN, CDR2 FVKESK. The CDR3 sequence is 15 residues long. Trimming stripped 2 bases from V and 2 bases from J, with 12 bases between. CDR3 DNA sequence: TGTGCCAGCAGCCAACAACCGGGAGCCAACACTGAAGCTTTCTTT. This gives the protein CASSQQPGANTEAFF.